This T cell receptor beta chain was recorded in a study of cytomegalovirus exposure and HLA in healthy donors (dated 2017 in TCRdb). Looking at the study overall: An earlier analysis of approximately 590 of the donors reported 250 to 300 Gb of sequence data and more than 90 million unique TCR beta sequences from about 179 million T cells. An early release covering just under 650 HLA-typed donors comprised about 310 gigabases of sequencing data and roughly 86 million unique TCR sequences. The genetic ancestry cluster associated with self-reported Caucasian donors included about 81% of the 300 to 450 genotyped donors. The study aimed to test whether cataloging public T cell receptors could reveal signatures of past pathogen exposure. The T cell repertoires of some 670 subjects were profiled by immunosequencing and related to cytomegalovirus serostatus. In addition to the first cohort of 666 subjects, a separate validation cohort of approximately 130 different subjects was used. The study combined high-throughput TCR immunosequencing, statistical association of individual TCRs with disease status, and machine learning to predict cytomegalovirus infection status. To study patterns of TCR occurrence, a later analysis re-analyzed previously published TCR beta repertoires from just over 650 donors and added high-resolution HLA genotyping. Rather than drawing on any new phenotypic data, the later analysis identified candidate immune exposures from TCR beta sequences and the way those sequences occurred across donors. An earlier analysis of several hundred of the donors used high-throughput TCR beta sequencing to judge whether each TCR beta V gene segment behaved as functional or pseudogenic. Donor age, sex, ethnicity and CMV serostatus were compiled alongside the repertoire data. A later genetic analysis used genome-wide SNP genotypes for about 60% of the 666 donors, treating that subset as a discovery cohort. All discovery cohort repertoires had been generated on a single sequencing platform. HLA typing covered class I and class II loci at four-digit resolution. Typing coverage varied by locus: about 620-630 donors for A, B, C, DRB1 and DQB1; roughly 560 for DQA1; around 570 for DPA1; more than 450 for DPB1. Four to six DR-DQ haplotypes were handled as single units for association and clustering because linkage in the cohort was strong. Across some 400 genotyped donors of the cohort, an average of roughly 230,000 unique TCR beta nucleotide sequences per donor were sequenced, and roughly 18% of those sequences were non-productive. Here is what the overall study found, with its caveats: Roughly uniform sequencing depth across donors was assumed in presence/absence analyses, although this assumption may not hold. A few of the identified cytomegalovirus-associated TCR beta chains were confirmed in vitro to be specific for cytomegalovirus antigens. Strong co-occurrence of HLA alleles, especially DR and DQ, made assigning TCR associations to individual alleles difficult. According to the authors, the approach could potentially be generalized to other disease states and immunological phenotypes. Because the 87-base-pair reads could not distinguish some IMGT-functional V segments, including TRBV6-2 and TRBV6-3, those segments were excluded. Because counts were too low, roughly 18 rarely observed V segments, including chromosome 9 orphons, were left out of the earlier analysis of some 600 of the donors. A later analysis found that HLA-associated TCR beta chains were more clonally expanded and had lower generation probabilities than equally common non-associated chains. In an earlier analysis of under 600 of the donors, most TCR beta V segments were observed in productive rearrangements about 90% or about 30% of the time, broadly matching IMGT annotations. In a later analysis, TCR association rates were found to vary across HLA loci, with the most associated TCRs seen for DRB1 alleles and the fewest for HLA-C alleles. Correlated functional status among segregating V segments might reflect linkage disequilibrium, but an unknown experimental factor could not be ruled out. In a later genetic analysis, a missense DCLRE1C variant was associated with V-gene and J-gene trimming of TCR beta chains, and the association was replicated in an independent cohort. In this cohort, only TCR beta chains were sequenced, and detectable features were limited by the absence of alpha or paired-chain data. Most CMV-associated TCR beta chains appeared to be HLA-restricted in a later analysis, and the HLA associations seemed to be driven largely by CMV exposure. The study gave a list of under 200 TCR beta chains associated with cytomegalovirus. A further reported finding was that TCR beta sequences accurately predicted the HLA-A and HLA-B alleles for most subjects in the first cohort. Immune exposure information for the cohort was limited to CMV serostatus. The classifier was reported to diagnose cytomegalovirus status with high specificity and sensitivity in both the original cohort and the validation cohort. Because HLA typing was unavailable for some donors at each locus, only the typed subset was used in association tests. Most TCR sequences were seen in very few donors, while some public TCRs were found in many individuals. In a later analysis, more than 15,000 TCR beta sequences were associated with specific HLA alleles at a false discovery rate of 0.05. A cluster of highly shared sequence variants was judged likely to be a technical artifact of the sequencing pipeline. In a later analysis, several top co-occurrence clusters were reported to appear linked to parvovirus B19, influenza, CMV and Epstein-Barr virus. According to a later genetic analysis, donors in an Asian-associated ancestry cluster had fewer N-insertions in productive TCRs than the roughly 660-donor mean.

As to this clone: No antigen is known for it. No much larger clone is present one base from it, and per-base qualities are unavailable.

In total, about 650 healthy bone marrow donors made up the cohort. Cohort members were all nominally healthy when sampled, although unrecorded immune exposures were likely present. The donor tested CMV seronegative and was one of the 352 seronegative cohort members. A peripheral blood sample was collected from each donor, and TCR beta sequencing was performed on peripheral blood mononuclear cells. The Qiagen DNeasy Blood Extraction Kit was used to extract genomic DNA from the blood cell samples. Library generation was performed with the immunoSEQ multiplex PCR assay. A mixture of 60 forward primers for TCR Vbeta segments and 13 reverse primers for TCR Jbeta segments was used in the multiplex PCR. The CDR3 region of rearranged TCR beta genes was amplified from genomic DNA with a multiplex PCR assay. On the Illumina HiSeq System, the amplified TCR beta libraries were sequenced as 87-base-pair reads. In the source study's methods: Across the 700 or so repertoires, a later analysis counted 75 million to 90 million unique TCR beta chains, roughly 11 million of which were shared by at least two donors. Raw reads were error-corrected and collapsed into unique sequences by a nearest-neighbor algorithm in which closely related sequences were merged to remove PCR and sequencing errors. Alignment of CDR3 sequences to IMGT reference sequences was used to assign V, D and J gene segments. Each retained sequence needed at least a six-nucleotide match to both a V gene segment and a J gene segment. Rearrangements were classified as productive when the CDR3 lacked stop codons and remained in frame with V and J, and all other rearrangements were classified as non-productive. Following IMGT convention, CDR3 was defined as the stretch from the second conserved V-encoded cysteine up to the conserved J-encoded phenylalanine. The earlier analysis of 587 of the donors excluded sequences that lacked an unambiguous match to a single V gene segment. An earlier analysis of a few hundred of the donors called V segments functional above 56.7% productive rearrangements and segregating when the between-donor standard deviation exceeded 5%. A statistical classification framework was developed to diagnose cytomegalovirus status using the catalog of TCR beta chain sequences. A later analysis assigned V and J genes by comparing TCR nucleotide sequences with IMGT/GENE-DB human TR gene sequences. Using the TCRdist pipeline, a later analysis assigned CDR3 sequences along with most-parsimonious VDJ recombination scenarios. A later analysis defined each TCR beta chain by its CDR3 amino acid sequence plus V-gene family, and excluded reads lacking a unique V-gene family. To address suspected cross-contamination and a sequencing artifact, a later analysis removed over 500 highly shared, low-generation-probability nucleotide sequences. In a later analysis, a clonal expansion index was calculated for each public chain from normalized within-repertoire ranks of inferred template counts. A later analysis computed generation probabilities with a VDJ recombination model fitted to out-of-frame rearrangements, and checked the results against IGoR. Hypergeometric tests were used in a later analysis to score TCR-TCR, TCR-HLA and TCR-CMV co-occurrence, with a repertoire-size bias correction applied to the TCR pairs. In a later analysis, false discovery rates were estimated by permuting HLA or CMV assignments 20 times. In a later analysis, co-occurring TCRs were grouped with DBSCAN, and TCRdist sequence similarity was added when clustering was performed within HLA-allele-positive subsets. For co-occurrence clustering, repertoires with fewer than 30,000 or more than 120,000 public chains were excluded, along with five repertoires with anomalous nucleotide sharing. This immuneACCESS table, as held by TCRdb, lists in-frame sequences with V and J called but not all clones. Of the missing ones, under half trace to an unresolved V gene in checked studies; the others have no known cause. The V and J calls and the clone size are those of that table, but D and trimming were determined from the DNA. This sample is represented by some 200,000 clones; 83% of them were singletons. The ten largest account for more than 1.3% of the sample.

The CDR3 starts with the cysteine, ends with the phenylalanine, and has 14 residues. Only CDR3 DNA remains: 42 bases, in frame from the first base. At the junction V is shortened by 5 bases and J by 11 bases, with 16 bases in between. Sequences SGHTA (CDR1) and FQGNSA (CDR2) are obtained from the germline V gene. The source material was PBMCs. This sequence was found in a girl aged 5 to 17 in good health and CMV-seronegative. The chain employs TRBV7-2 and TRBJ1-6, with the D segment identity uncertain. The CDR3 protein is CASSVRGVDAPLHF. The nucleotide sequence is TGTGCCAGCAGCGTCCGGGGTGTTGACGCACCCCTCCACTTT.